This T cell receptor (beta chain) was found in a study of T cell responses to AZD1222 COVID-19 vaccine. Germline V gives CDR1 KGHSH, CDR2 LQKENI. V was cut by 5 bases and J by 3 bases, with 13 bases left in between. The CDR3 consists of 15 residues. Study-level findings and limits: White British people made up most donors, females outnumbered males, and clonal diversity was possibly underestimated. Repertoire samples came only from after the peak T cell response. Close to half of spike-specific TCRs reportedly recognize unmutated variant regions.

Second-dose timings of about 4 or about 12 weeks were pooled. Details on this clone: What it recognizes is unknown.

TCRdb keeps only in-frame clones here, not all; method: immunoSEQ multiplex PCR. Among roughly 120,000 clones listed, approximately 88% were seen once. This TCR came from an adult who received the AZD1222 COVID-19 vaccine. This chain joins TRBV18 and TRBJ1-4; possible D gene TRBD1, 5 bases. The sample here was peripheral blood, taken 28 days after the second AZD1222 dose. CDR3 sequence: CASSEDLGANEKLFF. The CDR3 nucleotides are TGTGCCAGCTCAGAAGACCTGGGGGCTAATGAAAAACTGTTTTTT.